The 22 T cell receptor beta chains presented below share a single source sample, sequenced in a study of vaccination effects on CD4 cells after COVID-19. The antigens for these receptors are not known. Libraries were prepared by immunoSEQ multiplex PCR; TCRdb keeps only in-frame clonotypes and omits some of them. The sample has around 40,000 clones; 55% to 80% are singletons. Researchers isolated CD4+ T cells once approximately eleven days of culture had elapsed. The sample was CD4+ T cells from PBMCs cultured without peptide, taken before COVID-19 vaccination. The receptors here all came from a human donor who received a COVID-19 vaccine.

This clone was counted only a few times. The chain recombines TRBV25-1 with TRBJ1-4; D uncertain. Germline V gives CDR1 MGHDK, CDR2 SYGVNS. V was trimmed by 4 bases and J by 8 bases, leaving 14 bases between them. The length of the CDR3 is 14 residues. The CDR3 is CASSGSSYREKLFF. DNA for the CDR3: TGTGCCAGCAGTGGCAGCAGCTATCGAGAAAAACTGTTTTTT.

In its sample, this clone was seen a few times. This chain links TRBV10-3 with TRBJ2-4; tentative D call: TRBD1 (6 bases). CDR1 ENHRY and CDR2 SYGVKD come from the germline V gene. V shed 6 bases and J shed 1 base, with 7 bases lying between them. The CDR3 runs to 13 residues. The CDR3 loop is CAISQGAKNIQYF. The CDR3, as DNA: TGTGCCATCAGCCAGGGGGCCAAAAACATTCAGTACTTC.

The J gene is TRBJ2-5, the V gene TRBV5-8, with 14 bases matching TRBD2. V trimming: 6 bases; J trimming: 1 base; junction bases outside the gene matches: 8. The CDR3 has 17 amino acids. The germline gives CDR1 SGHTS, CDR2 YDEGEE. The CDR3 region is CASTWTSGGHSQETQYF. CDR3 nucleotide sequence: TGTGCCAGCACCTGGACTAGCGGGGGGCACTCCCAAGAGACCCAGTACTTC.

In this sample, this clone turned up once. The CDR3: CASSFSGGELFF. CDR3 nucleotide sequence: TGTGCCAGCAGTTTTTCGGGGGGGGAGCTGTTTTTT. The chain combines TRBV12-3 or TRBV12-4 with TRBJ2-2; tentative D call: TRBD2 (5 bases). V lost 3 bases to trimming and J lost 8 bases, with 7 bases between them. This CDR3 region has 12 residues.

The CDR3 reads CASSQGPLHYGYTF. CDR3 sequence (DNA): TGTGCCAGCAGCCAAGGGCCTCTCCACTATGGCTACACCTTC. The chain has TRBV4-2 and TRBJ1-2; D gene unclear. From germline, CDR1 is LGHNA and CDR2 YNFKEQ. The CDR3 is 14 amino acids. V was cut by 1 base and J by 3 bases, with 9 bases left in between.

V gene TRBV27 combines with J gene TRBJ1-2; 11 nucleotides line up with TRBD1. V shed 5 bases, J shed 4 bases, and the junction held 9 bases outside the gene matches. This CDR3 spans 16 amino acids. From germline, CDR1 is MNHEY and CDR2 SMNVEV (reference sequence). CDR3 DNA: TGTGCCAGCAGTCTTAGAGGACAGGGGGCGAGCTATGGCTACACCTTC. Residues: CASSLRGQGASYGYTF.

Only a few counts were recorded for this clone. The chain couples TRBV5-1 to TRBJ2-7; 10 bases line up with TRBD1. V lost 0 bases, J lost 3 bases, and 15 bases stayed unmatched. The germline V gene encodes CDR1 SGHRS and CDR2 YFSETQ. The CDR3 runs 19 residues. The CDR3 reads CASSLVGTGVNPRIYEQYF. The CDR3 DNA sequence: TGCGCCAGCAGCTTGGTAGGGACAGGGGTAAATCCTCGAATCTACGAGCAGTACTTC.

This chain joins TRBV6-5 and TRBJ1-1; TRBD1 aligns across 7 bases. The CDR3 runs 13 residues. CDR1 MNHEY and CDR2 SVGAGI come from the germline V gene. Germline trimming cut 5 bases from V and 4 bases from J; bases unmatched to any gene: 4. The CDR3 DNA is TGTGCCAGCAGTCCCCGGGACAGCACTGAAGCTTTCTTT. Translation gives CASSPRDSTEAFF.

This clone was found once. CDR3 loop: CAWSGANSYEQYF. DNA of the CDR3: TGTGCCTGGAGTGGAGCTAACTCCTACGAGCAGTACTTC. The rearrangement uses TRBV30 and TRBJ2-7; D is ambiguous. The CDR3 contains 13 residues. The germline CDR1 and CDR2 sequences are GTSNPN and SVGIG (reference sequence). With 1 base removed from V and 0 bases from J, the gap between germline ends came to 7 bases.

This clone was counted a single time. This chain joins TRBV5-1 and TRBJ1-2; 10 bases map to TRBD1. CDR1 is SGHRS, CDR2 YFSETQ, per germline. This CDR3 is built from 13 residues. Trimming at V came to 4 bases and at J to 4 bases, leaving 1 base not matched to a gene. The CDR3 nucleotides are TGCGCCAGCAGCGGGACAGGGGTCTATGGCTACACCTTC. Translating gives CASSGTGVYGYTF. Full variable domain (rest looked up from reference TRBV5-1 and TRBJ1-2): KAGVTQTPRYLIKTRGQQVTLSCSPISGHRSVSWYQQTPGQGLQFLFEYFSETQRNKGNFPGRFSGRQFSNSRSEMNVSTLELGDSALYLCASSGTGVYGYTFGSGTRLTVV.

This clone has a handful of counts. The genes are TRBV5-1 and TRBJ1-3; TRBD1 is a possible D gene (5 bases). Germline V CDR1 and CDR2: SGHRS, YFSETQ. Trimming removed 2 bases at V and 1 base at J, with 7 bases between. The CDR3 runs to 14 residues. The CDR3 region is CASSFDSSGNTIYF. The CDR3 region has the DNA TGCGCCAGCAGCTTTGACAGTTCTGGAAACACCATATATTTT.

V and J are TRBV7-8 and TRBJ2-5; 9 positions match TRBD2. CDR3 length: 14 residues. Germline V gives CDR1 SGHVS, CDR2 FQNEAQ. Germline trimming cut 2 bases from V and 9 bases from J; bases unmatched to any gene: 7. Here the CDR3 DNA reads TGTGCCAGCAGCTTATCGCGGAGCGGGGGGTCCCAGTACTTC. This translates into CASSLSRSGGSQYF. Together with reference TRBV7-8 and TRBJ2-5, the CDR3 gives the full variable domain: GAGVSQSPRYKVAKRGQDVALRCDPISGHVSLFWYQQALGQGPEFLTYFQNEAQLDKSGLPSDRFFAERPEGSVSTLKIQRTQQEDSAVYLCASSLSRSGGSQYFGPGTRLLVL.

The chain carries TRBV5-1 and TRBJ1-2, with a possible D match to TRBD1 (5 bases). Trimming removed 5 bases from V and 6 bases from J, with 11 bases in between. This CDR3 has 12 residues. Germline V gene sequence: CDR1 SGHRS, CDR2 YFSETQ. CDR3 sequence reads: CASRERGNGYTF. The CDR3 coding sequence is TGCGCCAGCAGAGAGCGGGGGAATGGCTACACCTTC.

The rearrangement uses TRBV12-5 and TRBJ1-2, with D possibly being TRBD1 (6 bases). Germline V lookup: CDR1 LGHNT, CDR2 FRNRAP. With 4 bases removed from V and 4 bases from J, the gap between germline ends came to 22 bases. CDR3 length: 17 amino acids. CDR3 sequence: CASGSYYPGQRSYGYTF. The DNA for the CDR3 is TGTGCTAGTGGTTCCTACTACCCAGGACAGAGGAGCTATGGCTACACCTTC.

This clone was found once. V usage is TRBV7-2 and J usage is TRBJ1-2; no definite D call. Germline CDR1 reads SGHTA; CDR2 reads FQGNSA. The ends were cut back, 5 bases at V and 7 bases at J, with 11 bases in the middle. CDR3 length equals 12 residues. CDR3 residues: CASSPFSGGYTF. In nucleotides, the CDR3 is TGTGCCAGCAGCCCCTTTTCGGGTGGCTACACCTTC.

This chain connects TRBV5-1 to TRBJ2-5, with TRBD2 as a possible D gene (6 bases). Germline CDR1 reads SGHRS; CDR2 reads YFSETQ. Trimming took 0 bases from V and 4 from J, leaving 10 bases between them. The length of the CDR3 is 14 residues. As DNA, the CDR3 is TGCGCCAGCAGCTTGGAGGCGGGGAGAGAGACCCAGTACTTC. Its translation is CASSLEAGRETQYF.

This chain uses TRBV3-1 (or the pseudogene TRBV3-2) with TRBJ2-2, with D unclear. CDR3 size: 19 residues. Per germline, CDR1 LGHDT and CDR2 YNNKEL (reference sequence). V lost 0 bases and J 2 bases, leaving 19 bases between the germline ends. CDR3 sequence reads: CASSQESLGHVSNTGELFF. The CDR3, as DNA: TGTGCCAGCAGCCAAGAATCTCTTGGGCACGTCAGCAACACCGGGGAGCTGTTTTTT.

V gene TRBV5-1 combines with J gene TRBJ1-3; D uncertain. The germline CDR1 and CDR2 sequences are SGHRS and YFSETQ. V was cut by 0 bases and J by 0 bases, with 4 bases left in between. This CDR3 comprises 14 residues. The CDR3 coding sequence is TGCGCCAGCAGCTTGGGGTACTCTGGAAACACCATATATTTT. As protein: CASSLGYSGNTIYF.

CDR3 protein: CASSIGTDYEQYF. In DNA form, the CDR3 reads TGTGCCAGTAGTATAGGGACAGATTACGAGCAGTACTTC. V and J are TRBV19 and TRBJ2-7, with D maybe TRBD1 (6 bases). The V gene's germline CDR1 is LNHDA and CDR2 SQIVND (reference sequence). The V end was cut by 1 base, the J end by 4 bases, with 8 bases between. The CDR3 totals 13 residues.

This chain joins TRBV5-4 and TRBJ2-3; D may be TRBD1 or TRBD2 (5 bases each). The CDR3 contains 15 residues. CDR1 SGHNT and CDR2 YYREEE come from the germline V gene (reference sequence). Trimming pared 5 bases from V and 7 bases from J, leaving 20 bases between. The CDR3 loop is CASSSSQGSFHTQYF. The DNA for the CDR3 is TGTGCCAGCAGTTCTAGCCAGGGATCCTTCCATACGCAGTATTTT.

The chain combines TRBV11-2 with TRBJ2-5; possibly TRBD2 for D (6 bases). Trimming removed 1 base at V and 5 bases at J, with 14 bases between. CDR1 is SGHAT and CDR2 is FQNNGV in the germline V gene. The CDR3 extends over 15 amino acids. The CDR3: CASSLVAELWETQYF. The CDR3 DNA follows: TGTGCCAGCAGCTTAGTAGCGGAACTCTGGGAGACCCAGTACTTC.

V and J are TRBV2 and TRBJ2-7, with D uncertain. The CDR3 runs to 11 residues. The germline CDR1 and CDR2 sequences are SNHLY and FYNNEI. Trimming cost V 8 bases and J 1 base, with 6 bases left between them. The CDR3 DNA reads TGTGCCAGCGGCCGATCCTACGAGCAGTACTTC. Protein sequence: CASGRSYEQYF.